This T cell receptor (beta chain) was sequenced in a study of blood T cell repertoires in COVID-19. Study summary: Donors in the United States, Italy and Spain gave samples during acute or convalescent COVID-19.

The germline V gene encodes CDR1 MNHEY and CDR2 SMNVEV (reference sequence). The CDR3 has 17 amino acids. J was trimmed by 7 bases and V by 3 bases; bases with no gene match: 12. As originally analysed: Reference gene primer amplification in the assay estimated nucleated cell counts. The repertoire was sequenced with immunoSEQ multiplex PCR; TCRdb's copy has only in-frame clones and lacks some. For V, J and clone size, that table is used; D and trimming come from the DNA. The data show fewer than 90,000 clones, with 86% seen just once and approximately 15% held by the top ten. This clone was seen once.

The origin of this receptor is an elderly man in a cohort sampled during active COVID-19. The J gene is TRBJ2-5, the V gene TRBV27, with 12 bases matching TRBD2. Sequencing was carried out using peripheral blood. The CDR3 DNA is TGTGCCAGCAGTTTCTCCCCTAGCGGGGGGGCCCATGTGACCCAGTACTTC. Its protein product is CASSFSPSGGAHVTQYF.